Sequencing of this T cell receptor (beta chain) was carried out in a study of blood T cells in healthy people across ages. A word on this clonotype: Antigen specificity is unknown.

General study results and limits: What prevented conclusive comparison of naive and antigen-experienced cells was that PBMCs were unsorted.

The second PCR ran roughly 6 to 11 cycles with a sample-barcoded 5' primer and J-beta primers. TCRdb fed the 5' RACE reads into MiXCR, producing one record per CDR3 protein. Of just under 550,000 distinct CDR3 sequences detected, about 25% appear once; the ten largest clones hold roughly 9.4%. Trimming stripped 3 bases from V and 1 base from J, with 13 bases between. The germline V gene encodes CDR1 ENHRY and CDR2 SYGVKD. The CDR3 runs 16 residues. The sample also formed part of further work on T cells of mothers and their children. That publication notes: A primer called M1S, used in the second PCR, added sample barcodes and 2-4 random nucleotides.

This sequence joins TRBV10-3 and TRBJ2-4; D remains ambiguous. This TCR derives from a boy aged 5-17 years in good health. Sequenced sample: blood. The CDR3 coding sequence is TGTGCCATCAGTGATTTCGCACTCGACGCCAAAAACATTCAGTACTTC. Translating gives CAISDFALDAKNIQYF.